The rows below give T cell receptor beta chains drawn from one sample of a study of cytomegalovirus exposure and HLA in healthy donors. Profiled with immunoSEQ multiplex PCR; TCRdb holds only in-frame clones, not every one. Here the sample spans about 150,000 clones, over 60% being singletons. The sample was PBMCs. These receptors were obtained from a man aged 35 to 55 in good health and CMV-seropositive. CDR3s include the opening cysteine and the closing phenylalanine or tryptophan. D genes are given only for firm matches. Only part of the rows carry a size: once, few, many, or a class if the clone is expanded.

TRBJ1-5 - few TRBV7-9 TGTGCCAGCAGCTTAGCGGGGGCGGGTCAGCCCCAGCATTTT CASSLAGAGQPQHF
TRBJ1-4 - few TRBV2 TGTGCCAGCAGCCGCGATGGTGCTAATGAAAAACTGTTTTTT CASSRDGANEKLFF
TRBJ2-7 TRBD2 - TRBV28 TGTGCCAGCAGTTTAAGGAGCAGTGGGCTAGCGGGTGGAAGGGGCTACGAGCAGTACTTC CASSLRSSGLAGGRGYEQYF
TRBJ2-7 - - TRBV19 TGTGCCAGTAGTATAGAGACTAACTCCTACGAGCAGTACTTC CASSIETNSYEQYF
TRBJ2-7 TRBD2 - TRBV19 TGTGCCAGTAGCAGAGCGGGAGGCGGAAGCTCCTACGAGCAGTACTTC CASSRAGGGSSYEQYF
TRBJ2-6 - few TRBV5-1 TGCGCCAGCAGCTTGGGACCAGGTAGCTCTGGGGCCAACGTCCTGACTTTC CASSLGPGSSGANVLTF
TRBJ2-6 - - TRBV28 TGTGCCAGCAGTTTATCCTATAGTAGCTCTGGGGCCAACGTCCTGACTTTC CASSLSYSSSGANVLTF
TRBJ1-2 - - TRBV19 TGTGCCAGTAGTATAGAGGACAGCTATGGCTACACCTTC CASSIEDSYGYTF
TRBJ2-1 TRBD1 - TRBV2 TGTGCCAGCAGTCCCCGGGACAGCCTCTTCTTC CASSPRDSLFF
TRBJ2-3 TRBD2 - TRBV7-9 TGTGCCAGCAGCCCCTCGGAACGGCTAGCGGGAGATACGCAGTATTTT CASSPSERLAGDTQYF
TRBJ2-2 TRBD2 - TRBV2 TGTGCCAGCAGTGCGAGGACTAGCCCCGGGGAGCTGTTTTTT CASSARTSPGELFF
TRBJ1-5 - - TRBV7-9 TGTTCCAGCAGCCCCGACGGGAATCAGCCCCAGCATTTT CSSSPDGNQPQHF
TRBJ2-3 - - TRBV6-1 TGTGCCAGCAGTGAAGTCCCAACAGGGCTCACAGATACGCAGTATTTT CASSEVPTGLTDTQYF
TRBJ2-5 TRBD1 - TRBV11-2 TGTGCCAGCAGCTTAGCGACAGGGAAAGAGACCCAGTACTTC CASSLATGKETQYF
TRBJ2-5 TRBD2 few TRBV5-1 TGCGCCAGCAGGGAGCTAGCGGGAGGATCAGTGGCCCAGTACTTC CASRELAGGSVAQYF
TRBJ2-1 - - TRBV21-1 TGTGCCAGCAGCAAATGGGAGGGCACGGCTTTGTCCAATGAGCAGTTCTTC CASSKWEGTALSNEQFF
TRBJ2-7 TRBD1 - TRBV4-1 TGCGCCAGCAGGGCTACCGGGACAGGGGGGCACGAGCAGTACTTC CASRATGTGGHEQYF
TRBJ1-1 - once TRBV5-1 TGCGCCAGCAGCTTCGGACACTCGAACACTGAAGCTTTCTTT CASSFGHSNTEAFF
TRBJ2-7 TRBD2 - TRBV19 TGTGCCAGTAGTATAGACCCGGGACTAGCGGAAGACGAGCAGTACTTC CASSIDPGLAEDEQYF
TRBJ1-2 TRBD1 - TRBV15 TGTGCCACCAGTCAGGGGGCAATTCGGGGCTACACCTTC CATSQGAIRGYTF
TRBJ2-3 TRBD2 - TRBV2 TGTGCCAGCAGTGCTAGCGGGAGAATGGTAGATACGCAGTATTTT CASSASGRMVDTQYF
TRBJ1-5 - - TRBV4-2 TGTGCCAGCAGCCAATCGGGGGGGGCCAATCAGCCCCAGCATTTT CASSQSGGANQPQHF
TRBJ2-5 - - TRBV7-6 TGTGCCAGCAGCGACCTAGAAGGAGAAGAGACCCAGTACTTC CASSDLEGEETQYF
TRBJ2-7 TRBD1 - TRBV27 TGTGCCAGCGGGGGACAGAGTAGCTCCTACGAGCAGTACTTC CASGGQSSSYEQYF
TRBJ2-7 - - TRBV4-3 TGCGCCAGCAGCCAAGATCGTGGGCGCTACGAGCAGTACTTC CASSQDRGRYEQYF
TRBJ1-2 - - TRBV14 TGTGCCAGCAGCCTTCAGAGGACAGCCATTAACGGCTACACCTTC CASSLQRTAINGYTF
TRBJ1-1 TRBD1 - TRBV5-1 TGCGCCAGCAGCTTGGGGGCAGGGGGCACTGCTTTCTTT CASSLGAGGTAFF
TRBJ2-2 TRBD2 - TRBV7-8 TGTGCCAGCAGCGCCCTCGGGCGGGAGTTCGGGGAGCTGTTTTTT CASSALGREFGELFF
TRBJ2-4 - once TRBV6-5 TGTGCCAGCAGTCCAGAATTAGCCAAAAACATTCAGTACTTC CASSPELAKNIQYF
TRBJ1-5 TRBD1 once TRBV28 TGTGCCAGCAGCACTCTTTGGGGGGCAGGTGAGGGGGCTCAGCCCCAGCATTTT CASSTLWGAGEGAQPQHF
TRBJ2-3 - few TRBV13 TGTGCCAGCAGCCCGTCGGCAGATACGCAGTATTTT CASSPSADTQYF
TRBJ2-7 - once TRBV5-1 TGCGCCAGCAGCACCGGACAGTACTACGAGCAGTACTTC CASSTGQYYEQYF
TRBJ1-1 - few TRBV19 TGTGCCAGTAGTGGGGCTGTCTCTTACACTGAAGCTTTCTTT CASSGAVSYTEAFF
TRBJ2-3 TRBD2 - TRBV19 TGTGCCAGTAGTATTGGCCTAGCGGCCTGGGGGGATACGCAGTATTTT CASSIGLAAWGDTQYF
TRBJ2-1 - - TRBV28 TGTGCCAGCAGTCCATCGGGACTTTCCTACAATGAGCAGTTCTTC CASSPSGLSYNEQFF
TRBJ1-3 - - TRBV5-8 TGTGCCAGCAGCTTTCGGGTCCCCATATATTTT CASSFRVPIYF
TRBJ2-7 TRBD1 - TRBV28 TGTGCCAGCAGTTTAAGAGGGACAGGACCCTACGAGCAGTACTTC CASSLRGTGPYEQYF
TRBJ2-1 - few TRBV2 TGTGCCAGCAGTGAATTACTCCAGGTAGAAAGGAACAATGAGCAGTTCTTC CASSELLQVERNNEQFF
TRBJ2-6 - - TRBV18 TGTGCCAGCTCACTAACTGGGGCCAACGTCCTGACTTTC CASSLTGANVLTF
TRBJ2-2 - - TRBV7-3 TGTGCCAGCAGCTGGGGTTCAGGGACCGGGGAGCTGTTTTTT CASSWGSGTGELFF
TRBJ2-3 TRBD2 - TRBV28 TGTGCCAGCAGCGCCATAGCGGGAGGCTCGTCAGATACGCAGTATTTT CASSAIAGGSSDTQYF
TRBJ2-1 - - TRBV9 TGTGCCAGCAGCGTAGGGCAGGGGCCATCCTACAATGAGCAGTTCTTC CASSVGQGPSYNEQFF
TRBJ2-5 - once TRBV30 TGTGCCTGGTCGGGGGACAGCCAAGAGACCCAGTACTTC CAWSGDSQETQYF
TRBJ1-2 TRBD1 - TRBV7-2 TGTGCCAGCAGCTTAGCCGGGACAGGGGGCTACACCTTC CASSLAGTGGYTF
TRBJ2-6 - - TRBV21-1 TGTGCCAGCAGCAAAGAGAGTTCGAGTAGAGACACGTTCTCTGGGGCCAACGTCCTGACTTTC CASSKESSSRDTFSGANVLTF
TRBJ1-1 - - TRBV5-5 TGTGCCAGCAGCGTGATAACAGGGCCGAACACTGAAGCTTTCTTT CASSVITGPNTEAFF
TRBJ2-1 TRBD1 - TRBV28 TGTGCCAGCAGGCCCAGGGGGTCCAAATATGAGCAGTTCTTC CASRPRGSKYEQFF
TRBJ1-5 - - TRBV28 TGTGCCAGCAGTTTACGATCGGGGGGCAAACAGCCCCAGCATTTT CASSLRSGGKQPQHF
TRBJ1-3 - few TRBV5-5 TGTGCCAGCAGCTTCGGGGGGGCTGGAAACACCATATATTTT CASSFGGAGNTIYF
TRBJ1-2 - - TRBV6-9 TGTGCCAGCAGTTTACCCCCGTCCCGGGAAGGCTACACCTTC CASSLPPSREGYTF
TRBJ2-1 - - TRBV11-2 TGTGCCAGCAGCCCCGTCGTCCCAGACAATGAGCAGTTCTTC CASSPVVPDNEQFF
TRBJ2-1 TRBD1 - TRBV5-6 TGTGCCAGCGGACGGGACAGGGACAATGAGCAGTTCTTC CASGRDRDNEQFF
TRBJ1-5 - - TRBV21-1 TGTGCCAGCAGCAAAGCTTTCCAGGACAGGGGGCTATACTGCAATCAGCCCCAGCATTTT CASSKAFQDRGLYCNQPQHF